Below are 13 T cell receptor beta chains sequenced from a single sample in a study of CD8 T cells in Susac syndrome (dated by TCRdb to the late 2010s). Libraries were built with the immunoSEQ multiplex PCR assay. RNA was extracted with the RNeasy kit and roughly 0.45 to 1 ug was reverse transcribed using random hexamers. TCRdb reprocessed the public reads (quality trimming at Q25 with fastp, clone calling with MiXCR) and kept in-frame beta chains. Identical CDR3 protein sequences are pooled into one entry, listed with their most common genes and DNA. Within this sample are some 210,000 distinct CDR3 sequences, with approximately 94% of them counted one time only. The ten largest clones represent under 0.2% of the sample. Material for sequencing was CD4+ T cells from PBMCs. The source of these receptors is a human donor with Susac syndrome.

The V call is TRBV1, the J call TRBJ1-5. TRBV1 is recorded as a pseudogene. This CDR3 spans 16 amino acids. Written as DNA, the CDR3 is TGCACCAGCAGCCATTGGGTCATCAAGGGCAATCAGCCCCAGCATTTT. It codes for CTSSHWVIKGNQPQHF.

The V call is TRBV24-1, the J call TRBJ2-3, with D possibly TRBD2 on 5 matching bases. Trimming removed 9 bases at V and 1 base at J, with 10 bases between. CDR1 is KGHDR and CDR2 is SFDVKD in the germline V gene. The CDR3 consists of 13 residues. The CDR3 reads CATGGGGTDTQYF. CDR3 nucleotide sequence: TGTGCCACCGGAGGAGGAGGCACAGATACGCAGTATTTT.

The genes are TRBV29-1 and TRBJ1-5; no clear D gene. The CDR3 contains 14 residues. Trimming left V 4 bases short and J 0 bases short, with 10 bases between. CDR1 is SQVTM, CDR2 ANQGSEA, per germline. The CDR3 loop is CSVVLADSNQPQHF. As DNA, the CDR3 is TGCAGCGTTGTGCTCGCAGATAGCAATCAGCCCCAGCATTTT.

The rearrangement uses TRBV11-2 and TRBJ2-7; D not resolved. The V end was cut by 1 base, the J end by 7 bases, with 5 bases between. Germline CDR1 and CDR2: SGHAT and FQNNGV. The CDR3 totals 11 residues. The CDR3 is CASSLVREQYF. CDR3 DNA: TGTGCCAGCAGCTTAGTGAGGGAGCAGTACTTC.

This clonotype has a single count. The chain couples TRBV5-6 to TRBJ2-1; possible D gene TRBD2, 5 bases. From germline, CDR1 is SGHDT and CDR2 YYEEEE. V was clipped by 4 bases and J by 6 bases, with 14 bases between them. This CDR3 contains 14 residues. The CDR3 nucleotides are TGTGCCAGCAGCCCTAAGCGGCACGGCAATGAGCAGTTCTTC. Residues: CASSPKRHGNEQFF.

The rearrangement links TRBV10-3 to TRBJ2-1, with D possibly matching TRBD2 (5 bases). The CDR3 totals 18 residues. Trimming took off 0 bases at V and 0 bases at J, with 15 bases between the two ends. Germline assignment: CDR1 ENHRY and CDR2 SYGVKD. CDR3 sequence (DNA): TGTGCCATCAGTGAGTCGACTCGTCGGGGTCGCTCCTACAATGAGCAGTTCTTC. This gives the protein CAISESTRRGRSYNEQFF.

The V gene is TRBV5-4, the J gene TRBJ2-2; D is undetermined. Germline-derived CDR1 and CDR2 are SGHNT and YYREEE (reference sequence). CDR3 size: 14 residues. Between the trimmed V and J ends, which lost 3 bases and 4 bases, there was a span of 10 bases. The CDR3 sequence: CASSSVKGTGELFF. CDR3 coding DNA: TGTGCCAGCAGCTCCGTAAAGGGCACCGGGGAGCTGTTTTTT.

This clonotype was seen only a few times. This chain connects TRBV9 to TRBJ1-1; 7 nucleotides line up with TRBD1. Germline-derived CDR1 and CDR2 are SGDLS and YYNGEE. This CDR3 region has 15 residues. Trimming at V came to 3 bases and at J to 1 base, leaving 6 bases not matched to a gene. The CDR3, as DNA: TGTGCCAGCAGCGAACAGGGGTGGGCGAACACTGAAGCTTTCTTT. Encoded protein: CASSEQGWANTEAFF. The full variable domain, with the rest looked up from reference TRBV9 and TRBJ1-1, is DSGVTQTPKHLITATGQRVTLRCSPRSGDLSVYWYQQSLDQGLQFLIQYYNGEERAKGNILERFSAQQFPDLHSELNLSSLELGDSALYFCASSEQGWANTEAFFGQGTRLTVV.

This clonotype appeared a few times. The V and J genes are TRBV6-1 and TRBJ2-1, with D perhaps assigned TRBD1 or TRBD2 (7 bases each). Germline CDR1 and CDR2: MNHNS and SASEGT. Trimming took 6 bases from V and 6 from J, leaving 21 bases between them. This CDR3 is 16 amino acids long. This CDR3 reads CASRKIPRGGSNEQFF. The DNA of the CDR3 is TGTGCCAGCAGGAAAATCCCCAGGGGGGGAAGCAATGAGCAGTTCTTC.

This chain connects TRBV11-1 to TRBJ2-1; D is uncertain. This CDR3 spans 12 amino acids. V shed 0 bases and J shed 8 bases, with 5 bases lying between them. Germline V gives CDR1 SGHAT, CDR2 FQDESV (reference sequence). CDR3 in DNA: TGTGCCAGCAGCTTAGCGGCCTATGAGCAGTTCTTC. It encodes CASSLAAYEQFF.

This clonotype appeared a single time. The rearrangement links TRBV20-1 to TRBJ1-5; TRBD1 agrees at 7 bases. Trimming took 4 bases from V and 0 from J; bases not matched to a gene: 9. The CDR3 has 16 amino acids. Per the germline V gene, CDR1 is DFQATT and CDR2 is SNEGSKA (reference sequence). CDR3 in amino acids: CSAKRGTDYSNQPQHF. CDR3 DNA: TGCAGTGCTAAGCGAGGGACAGACTATAGCAATCAGCCCCAGCATTTT.

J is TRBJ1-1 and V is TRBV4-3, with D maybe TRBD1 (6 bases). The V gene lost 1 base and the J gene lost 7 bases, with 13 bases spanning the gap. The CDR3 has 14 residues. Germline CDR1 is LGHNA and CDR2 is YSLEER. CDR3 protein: CASSQVGAGSEAFF. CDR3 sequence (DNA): TGCGCCAGCAGCCAAGTGGGGGCCGGGAGTGAAGCTTTCTTT.

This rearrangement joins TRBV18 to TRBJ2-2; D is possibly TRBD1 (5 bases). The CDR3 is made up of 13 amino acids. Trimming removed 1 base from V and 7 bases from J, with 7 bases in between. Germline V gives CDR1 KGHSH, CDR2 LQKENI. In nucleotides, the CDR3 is TGTGCCAGCTCACCACAGGGGATCGGGGAGCTGTTTTTT. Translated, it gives CASSPQGIGELFF. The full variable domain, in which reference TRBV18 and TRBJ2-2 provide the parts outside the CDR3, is NAGVMQNPRHLVRRRGQEARLRCSPMKGHSHVYWYRQLPEEGLKFMVYLQKENIIDESGMPKERFSAEFPKEGPSILRIQQVVRGDSAAYFCASSPQGIGELFFGEGSRLTVL.